A single T cell receptor (beta chain) is shown here with its context. One entry per CDR3 protein results from TCRdb running MiXCR on the RT-PCR reads. The table lists about 680,000 distinct CDR3 sequences, more than 13% of them singletons, with roughly 3.6% in the top ten. The length of the CDR3 is 17 residues. CDR1 and CDR2 from the germline V gene are SGDLS and YYNGEE. V lost 4 bases and J lost 6; bases outside the gene matches: 10. The sequence derives from a female donor in good health, serving as a healthy control. Source material: memory CD4+ T cells from blood. The chain couples TRBV9 to TRBJ2-1; 13 nucleotides agree with TRBD2. Here the CDR3 reads CASSPRIGLAGVNEQFF. The CDR3 bases are TGTGCCAGCAGCCCAAGGATCGGACTAGCGGGAGTCAATGAGCAGTTCTTC.